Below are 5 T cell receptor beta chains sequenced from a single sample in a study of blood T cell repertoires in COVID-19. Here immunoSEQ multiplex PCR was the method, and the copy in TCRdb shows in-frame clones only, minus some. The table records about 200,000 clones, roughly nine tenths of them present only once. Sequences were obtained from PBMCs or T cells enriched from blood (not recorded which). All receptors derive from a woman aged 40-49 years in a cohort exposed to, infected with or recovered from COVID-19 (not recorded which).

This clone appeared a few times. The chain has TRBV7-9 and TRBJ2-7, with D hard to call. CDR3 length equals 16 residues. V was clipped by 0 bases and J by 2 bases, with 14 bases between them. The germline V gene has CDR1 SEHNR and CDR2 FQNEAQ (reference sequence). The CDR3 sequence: CASSLARSTRAYEQYF. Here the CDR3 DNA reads TGTGCCAGCAGCTTAGCGCGGAGTACCCGTGCCTACGAGCAGTACTTC.

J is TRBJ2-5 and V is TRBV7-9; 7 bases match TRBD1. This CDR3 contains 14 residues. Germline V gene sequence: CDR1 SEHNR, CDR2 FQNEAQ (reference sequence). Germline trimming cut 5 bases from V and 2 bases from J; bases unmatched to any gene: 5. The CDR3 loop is CASSDGTEQETQYF. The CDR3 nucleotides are TGTGCCAGCAGCGATGGGACAGAGCAAGAGACCCAGTACTTC.

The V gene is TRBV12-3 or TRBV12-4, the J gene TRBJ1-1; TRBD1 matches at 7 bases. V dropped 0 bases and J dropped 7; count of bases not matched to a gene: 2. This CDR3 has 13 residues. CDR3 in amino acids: CASSLAGGGEAFF. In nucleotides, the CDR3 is TGTGCCAGCAGTTTAGCAGGGGGCGGTGAAGCTTTCTTT.

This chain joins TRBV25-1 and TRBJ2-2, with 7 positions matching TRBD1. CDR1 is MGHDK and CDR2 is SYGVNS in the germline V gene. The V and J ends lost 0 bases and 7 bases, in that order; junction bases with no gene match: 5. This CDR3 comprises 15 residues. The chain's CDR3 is CASSEYDREGGELFF. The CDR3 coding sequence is TGTGCCAGCAGTGAATATGACAGGGAAGGCGGGGAGCTGTTTTTT.

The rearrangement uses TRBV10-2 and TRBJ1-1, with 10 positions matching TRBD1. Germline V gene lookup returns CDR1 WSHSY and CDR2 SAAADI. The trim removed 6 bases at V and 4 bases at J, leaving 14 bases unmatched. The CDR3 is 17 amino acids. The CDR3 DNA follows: TGCGCCAGCAGCGACTACGGGACAGGGGCAGCAAGCACTGAAGCTTTCTTT. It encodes CASSDYGTGAASTEAFF.